This T cell receptor (beta chain) was sequenced for a study of blood T cell repertoires in COVID-19. Study at large: Donors in the United States, Italy and Spain gave samples during acute or convalescent COVID-19. Sources were T cells, B-cell-depleted T cells, or PBMCs; the material itself was cDNA or gDNA.

As processed by the authors: How many nucleated cells were present was estimated from reference gene primer amplification. Produced via immunoSEQ multiplex PCR; TCRdb's table is partial and in-frame only. That table supplies the V and J calls and clone size; D and trimming were determined from the DNA. This table holds around 72,000 clones, roughly 83% found once. Germline CDR1 LNHDA, CDR2 SQIVND (reference sequence). V lost 5 bases to trimming and J lost 5 bases; unmatched junction nucleotides: 10. The CDR3 is 17 residues long. The sequenced sample was peripheral blood. This TCR was recovered from an elderly woman with acute or convalescent COVID-19. This chain connects TRBV19 to TRBJ2-5, with TRBD2 matching 14 bases. The CDR3 is CASSLPGLAGDGETQYF. Here the CDR3 DNA reads TGTGCCAGTAGTTTGCCGGGACTAGCGGGAGATGGGGAGACCCAGTACTTC.